The following is a T cell receptor (beta chain) sequence with its context. The protocol was immunoSEQ multiplex PCR, while the TCRdb copy is restricted to in-frame clones and leaves out a portion. Here the sample spans about 77,000 clones, about 93% being singletons. These data are taken from a study of T cell changes during pregnancy in multiple sclerosis. The material was peripheral blood, obtained after pregnancy. The source is a female donor in good health, enrolled as a control in a pregnancy study.

CDR3 nucleotide sequence: TGTGCCAGCAGCTCACAGGGAAATGTGAACACCGGGGAGCTGTTTTTT. Translating gives CASSSQGNVNTGELFF. The chain links TRBV7-3 to TRBJ2-2; D possibly corresponds to TRBD1 (6 bases). Germline V gene data show CDR1 as SGHTA and CDR2 as FQGTGA. V lost 4 bases, J lost 1 base, and 13 bases lay in between. The CDR3 consists of 16 residues. The complete variable domain, with remaining parts taken from reference TRBV7-3 and TRBJ2-2, reads GAGVSQTPSNKVTEKGKYVELRCDPISGHTALYWYRQSLGQGPEFLIYFQGTGAADDSGLPNDRFFAVRPEGSVSTLKIQRTERGDSAVYLCASSSQGNVNTGELFFGEGSRLTVL.